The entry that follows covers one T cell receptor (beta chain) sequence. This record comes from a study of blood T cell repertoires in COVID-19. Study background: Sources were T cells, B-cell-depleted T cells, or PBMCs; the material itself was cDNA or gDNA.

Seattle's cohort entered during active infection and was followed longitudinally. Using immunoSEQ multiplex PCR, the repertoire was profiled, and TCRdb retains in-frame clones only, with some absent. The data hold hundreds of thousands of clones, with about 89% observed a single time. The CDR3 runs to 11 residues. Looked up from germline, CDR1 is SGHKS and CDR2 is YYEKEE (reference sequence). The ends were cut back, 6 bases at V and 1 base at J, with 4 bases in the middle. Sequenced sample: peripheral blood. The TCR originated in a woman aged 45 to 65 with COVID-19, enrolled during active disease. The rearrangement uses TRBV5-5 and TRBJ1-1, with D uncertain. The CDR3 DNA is TGTGCCAGCACCGGGAACACTGAAGCTTTCTTT. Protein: CASTGNTEAFF.